These 21 T cell receptor beta chains were sequenced from one sample in a study of blood T cell repertoires in COVID-19 (dated by TCRdb to 2018 to 2021). Libraries were made using the immunoSEQ multiplex PCR assay. Drawn from immuneACCESS, this table holds only the in-frame rearrangements with V and J called that TCRdb kept. Clones are partly lost; checked studies trace under half to an unresolved V gene and leave the rest unexplained. This sample lists about 140,000 clones; approximately 78% were detected once. Less than 5% of the sample is in the top ten clones. Sequencing was performed on peripheral blood. The origin of the receptors is a woman over 75 with acute or convalescent COVID-19.

This clone was detected once. The J gene is TRBJ1-5, the V gene TRBV18, with TRBD1 matching 7 bases. Germline values: CDR1 KGHSH, CDR2 LQKENI. With 3 bases clipped from V and 0 bases from J, the junction kept 20 bases outside the gene matches. The CDR3 is 21 residues long. Here the CDR3 reads CASSPRKTGTGIRVSNQPQHF. CDR3 coding DNA: TGTGCCAGCTCACCCCGGAAGACAGGGACCGGGATTCGGGTTAGCAATCAGCCCCAGCATTTT.

The CDR3 nucleotides are TGCGCCAGCAGCTTGGGGAGGGAACCGAACACCGGGGAGCTGTTTTTT. It specifies CASSLGREPNTGELFF. V usage is TRBV5-1 and J usage is TRBJ2-2; TRBD2 might be the D (6 bases). Trimming removed 0 bases from V and 0 bases from J, with 9 bases in between. The germline CDR1 and CDR2 sequences are SGHRS and YFSETQ. The CDR3 is 16 residues long.

The CDR3 coding sequence is TGTGCCAGCAGCTTCTCCGGGACATTGAGCTACGAGCAGTACTTC. Translated: CASSFSGTLSYEQYF. The chain carries TRBV7-2 and TRBJ2-7, with a possible D match to TRBD1 (6 bases). Germline V gene data show CDR1 as SGHTA and CDR2 as FQGNSA. V was cut by 3 bases and J by 3 bases, with 15 bases left in between. CDR3 length: 15 amino acids.

V gene TRBV18 combines with J gene TRBJ2-3; TRBD1 agrees at 7 bases. This CDR3 has 15 residues. The germline V gene encodes CDR1 KGHSH and CDR2 LQKENI. Trimming removed 5 bases from V and 4 bases from J; junction bases left unmatched: 9. Written as DNA, the CDR3 is TGTGCCAGCTCAACCGACAGGGTTGGTGCAGATACGCAGTATTTT. Amino acids: CASSTDRVGADTQYF.

The chain combines TRBV11-2 with TRBJ2-1; tentatively, D is TRBD2 (6 bases). The V gene lost 6 bases and the J gene lost 3 bases, with 12 bases spanning the gap. The CDR3 is 14 amino acids. Germline V CDR1 and CDR2: SGHAT, FQNNGV. CDR3 nucleotide sequence: TGTGCCAGCAGTCTACGGGGGAACTACAATGAGCAGTTCTTC. It codes for CASSLRGNYNEQFF. The entire variable domain, with the rest obtained from reference TRBV11-2 and TRBJ2-1, is as follows: EAGVAQSPRYKIIEKRQSVAFWCNPISGHATLYWYQQILGQGPKLLIQFQNNGVVDDSQLPKDRFSAERLKGVDSTLKIQPAKLEDSAVYLCASSLRGNYNEQFFGPGTRLTVL.

CDR3 sequence: CASSLAGPPAGELFF. CDR3 DNA sequence: TGTGCCAGCAGCTTAGCTGGGCCACCGGCCGGGGAGCTGTTTTTT. The V and J genes are TRBV7-8 and TRBJ2-2, with D uncertain. V lost 0 bases and J lost 6, with 11 bases in between. The CDR3 runs to 15 residues. Germline values: CDR1 SGHVS, CDR2 FQNEAQ.

The chain is built from TRBV21-1 and TRBJ1-2. TRBV21-1 counts as a pseudogene. The CDR3 is 16 amino acids. This chain's CDR3 is CASSKVPLRTVYGYTF. CDR3 nucleotides: TGTGCCAGCAGCAAAGTACCGCTCCGAACGGTCTATGGCTACACCTTC.

This chain connects TRBV5-1 to TRBJ2-5; 7 nucleotides match TRBD2. The CDR3 has 14 amino acids. Germline-derived CDR1 and CDR2 are SGHRS and YFSETQ. V shed 1 base and J 5 bases; nucleotides not matched to a gene: 5. The CDR3 bases are TGCGCCAGCAGCTTGAGTAGCGGGCAGGAGACCCAGTACTTC. Its translation: CASSLSSGQETQYF.

The chain links TRBV5-1 to TRBJ2-2, with 13 bases matching TRBD2. The germline CDR1 and CDR2 sequences are SGHRS and YFSETQ. The V segment lost 5 bases and the J segment 5 bases; nucleotides outside the gene matches: 9. The CDR3 contains 17 residues. The CDR3 DNA follows: TGCGCCAGCAGTCGCGCCGGGACTAGCGGGGAGACCGGGGAGCTGTTTTTT. Its protein product is CASSRAGTSGETGELFF.

The chain employs TRBV28 and TRBJ1-3; possibly TRBD1 for D (6 bases). Between the trimmed V and J ends, which lost 5 bases and 4 bases, there was a span of 15 bases. Germline-derived CDR1 and CDR2 are MDHEN and SYDVKM. The CDR3 loop spans 15 amino acids. The CDR3, as DNA: TGTGCCAGCAGTGCACCCCGGGGACACGGAAACACCATATATTTT. It encodes CASSAPRGHGNTIYF.

The CDR3: CASSQDGGVSGANVLTF. DNA of the CDR3: TGTGCCAGCAGCCAAGATGGAGGAGTCTCTGGGGCCAACGTCCTGACTTTC. The chain combines TRBV14 with TRBJ2-6; perhaps TRBD2 as D (5 bases). The V and J ends lost 0 bases and 0 bases respectively, with 9 bases between them. The CDR3 is made up of 17 amino acids. Germline V gene lookup returns CDR1 SGHDN and CDR2 FVKESK.

The chain joins TRBV4-1 to TRBJ2-2; 7 bases are shared with TRBD1. The junction had 9 bases not matched to a gene; V was cut back by 2 bases and J by 3 bases. CDR3 length: 17 amino acids. Germline CDR1 is MGHRA and CDR2 is YSYEKL. For the CDR3, the DNA is TGCGCCAGCAGCCAATGGGGGACAGCACCAGACACCGGGGAGCTGTTTTTT. This encodes CASSQWGTAPDTGELFF.

The chain employs TRBV28 and TRBJ1-5, with TRBD1 identical over 8 bases. The ends lost 2 bases at V and 4 bases at J; junction bases unmatched: 1. CDR3 length equals 14 residues. Germline V gene data show CDR1 as MDHEN and CDR2 as SYDVKM. For the CDR3, the DNA is TGTGCCAGCAGTTTAACAGGGGGTAATCAGCCCCAGCATTTT. Translation: CASSLTGGNQPQHF.

The chain employs TRBV24-1 and TRBJ2-1; TRBD1 is a possible D gene (6 bases). CDR3 length: 14 residues. Trimming cost V 5 bases and J 0 bases, with 7 bases left between them. Germline CDR1 reads KGHDR; CDR2 reads SFDVKD. The CDR3 DNA sequence: TGTGCCACCAGTGTAGGGGGCTCCTACAATGAGCAGTTCTTC. Protein sequence: CATSVGGSYNEQFF.

The gene calls are TRBV3-1 (or the pseudogene TRBV3-2) and TRBJ1-2, with a possible D match to TRBD1 (5 bases). V gave up 2 bases and J gave up 2 bases, with 9 bases separating them. Germline-derived CDR1 and CDR2 are LGHDT and YNNKEL (reference sequence). This CDR3 comprises 14 residues. CDR3 sequence reads: CASSQRGLNYGYTF. The DNA for the CDR3 is TGTGCCAGCAGCCAACGGGGACTGAACTATGGCTACACCTTC.

The genes are TRBV6-5 and TRBJ2-1; TRBD1 agrees at 7 bases. This CDR3 spans 16 amino acids. With V trimmed by 0 bases and J by 5 bases, 7 bases remained unmatched. Germline V gene lookup returns CDR1 MNHEY and CDR2 SVGAGI. CDR3 coding DNA: TGTGCCAGCAGTTACTCGAGCTTACAGGGGAACAATGAGCAGTTCTTC. Translation gives CASSYSSLQGNNEQFF.

This clone was detected only a few times. The chain uses TRBV5-1 and TRBJ1-6; D gene unclear. The germline V and J ends were trimmed by 0 bases and 7 bases, with 20 bases remaining between them. The CDR3 is made up of 18 amino acids. Germline CDR1 and CDR2: SGHRS and YFSETQ. CDR3 in amino acids: CASSLDPFRWPINSPLHF. The CDR3 nucleotides read TGCGCCAGCAGCTTGGACCCCTTCCGTTGGCCAATAAATTCACCCCTCCACTTT.

This clone was detected only once. This chain joins TRBV4-1 and TRBJ2-4, with TRBD1 matching over 7 bases. The germline V gene encodes CDR1 MGHRA and CDR2 YSYEKL. The V gene end was trimmed by 4 bases and the J gene end by 0 bases; junction bases not matched to a gene: 9. The CDR3 covers 17 residues. CDR3 DNA sequence: TGCGCCAGCAGCCGAGAAAGACAGGGTGTAGCCAAAAACATTCAGTACTTC. Protein: CASSRERQGVAKNIQYF.

The chain employs TRBV6-5 and TRBJ2-1, with D tentatively TRBD1 (7 bases). This CDR3 has 14 amino acids. In germline, CDR1 is MNHEY, CDR2 SVGAGI. Trimming pared 6 bases from V and 7 bases from J, leaving 16 bases between. This CDR3 is CASSRGTVVNEQFF. CDR3 nucleotides: TGTGCCAGCAGCCGCGGGACAGTAGTAAATGAGCAGTTCTTC.

V and J are TRBV18 and TRBJ2-7, with 16 bases matching TRBD2. The CDR3 sequence is 15 residues long. Germline loops: CDR1 KGHSH, CDR2 LQKENI. Losses at the gene ends were 3 bases for V and 7 bases for J; bases not matched to a gene: 3. The CDR3 sequence is CASSPGLAGGNEQYF. Here the CDR3 DNA reads TGTGCCAGCTCACCGGGACTAGCGGGGGGGAATGAGCAGTACTTC.

The V and J genes are TRBV9 and TRBJ1-4, with 9 nucleotides matching TRBD1. The CDR3 loop spans 14 amino acids. Germline V gene sequence: CDR1 SGDLS, CDR2 YYNGEE. V dropped 3 bases and J dropped 8; count of bases not matched to a gene: 5. As DNA, the CDR3 is TGTGCCAGCAGCGATACAGGGGGCACCGAAAAACTGTTTTTT. Its translation: CASSDTGGTEKLFF.